Listed below are T cell receptor beta chains from one sample, sequenced in a study of T cell changes during pregnancy in multiple sclerosis. Using immunoSEQ multiplex PCR, the repertoire was profiled, and TCRdb retains in-frame clones only, with some absent. The sample has about 36,000 clones; more than 75% are singletons. The sample was CD4+ T cells from peripheral blood mononuclear cells, taken in the first trimester of pregnancy. Receptor source: a female donor with multiple sclerosis, enrolled in a pregnancy study. Both conserved end residues are part of each CDR3. Fields, in order: clone size, D gene, J gene, V gene, CDR3 DNA, CDR3 protein. A D gene is named only where the DNA matches it firmly. Clone size appears in some rows only: once, few, many, or a class for an expanded clone.

abundance: NA
d_gene: NA
j_gene: TRBJ2-7
v_gene: TRBV15
CDR3nt: TGTGCCACCAGCGCAGGGGACGAGCAGTACTTC
CDR3aa: CATSAGDEQYF

abundance: NA
d_gene: NA
j_gene: TRBJ2-7
v_gene: TRBV20-1
CDR3nt: TGCAGTGCTAGTCGGGGCTACGAGCAGTACTTC
CDR3aa: CSASRGYEQYF

abundance: few
d_gene: TRBD1
j_gene: TRBJ1-6
v_gene: TRBV4-2
CDR3nt: TGTGCCAGCAGCCAAGCGCAGGGGGACGGGTCACCCCTCCACTTT
CDR3aa: CASSQAQGDGSPLHF

abundance: NA
d_gene: NA
j_gene: TRBJ2-1
v_gene: TRBV20-1
CDR3nt: TGCATCGCAGGGAATGAGCAGTTCTTC
CDR3aa: CIAGNEQFF

abundance: NA
d_gene: NA
j_gene: TRBJ1-5
v_gene: TRBV30
CDR3nt: TGTGCCTGGAGAAGACAGTTGGATCAGCCCCAGCATTTT
CDR3aa: CAWRRQLDQPQHF

abundance: NA
d_gene: TRBD2
j_gene: TRBJ2-3
v_gene: TRBV19
CDR3nt: TGTGCCAGTAGTAAGAGCGGGGGGGATACTAGCACAGATACGCAGTATTTT
CDR3aa: CASSKSGGDTSTDTQYF

abundance: NA
d_gene: NA
j_gene: TRBJ1-5
v_gene: TRBV19
CDR3nt: TGTGCCAGTAGTTACCAACCAGGGGATCAGCCCCAGCATTTT
CDR3aa: CASSYQPGDQPQHF

abundance: NA
d_gene: NA
j_gene: TRBJ1-1
v_gene: TRBV5-1
CDR3nt: TGCGCCAGCAGCTCATTCTGGGCCGGTATCACTGAAGCTTTCTTT
CDR3aa: CASSSFWAGITEAFF

abundance: NA
d_gene: TRBD1
j_gene: TRBJ2-1
v_gene: TRBV29-1
CDR3nt: TGCAGCGTGGCGCGAGACAGGGTAAGGGGGCAGTTCTTC
CDR3aa: CSVARDRVRGQFF

abundance: NA
d_gene: NA
j_gene: TRBJ2-5
v_gene: TRBV15
CDR3nt: TGTGCCACCAGCAGAGCCGCCGGGTATGAGAGCCAGTACTTC
CDR3aa: CATSRAAGYESQYF

abundance: NA
d_gene: TRBD1
j_gene: TRBJ1-1
v_gene: TRBV9
CDR3nt: TGTGCCAGCAGCGTAGGACGAGGGGGGACAGGGGGATCGAACACTGAAGCTTTCTTT
CDR3aa: CASSVGRGGTGGSNTEAFF

abundance: NA
d_gene: NA
j_gene: TRBJ1-2
v_gene: TRBV5-6
CDR3nt: TGTGCCAGCAGCTTAATATCAGGCCGGGGCTATGGCTACACCTTC
CDR3aa: CASSLISGRGYGYTF

abundance: NA
d_gene: TRBD1
j_gene: TRBJ1-2
v_gene: TRBV14
CDR3nt: TGTGCCAGCAGCCATCGGGGGACAGATGGCTACACCTTC
CDR3aa: CASSHRGTDGYTF